This T cell receptor beta chain was documented in a study of blood T cell repertoires in COVID-19. At the level of the study: Samples representing acute and convalescent COVID-19 were sourced from the United States, Italy and Spain. PBMCs, B-cell-depleted T cells, or T cells provided the cDNA or gDNA that made up the material.

Methods used by the authors: Amplification from reference gene primers served as the basis for estimated nucleated cell counts. Assay used: immunoSEQ multiplex PCR; TCRdb lists only in-frame clones, some missing. That table gives V, J and clone size, and the DNA gave D and trimming. The table lists more than 100,000 clones, around 87% of them singletons. V was trimmed by 4 bases and J by 2 bases, leaving 6 bases between them. CDR1 and CDR2 (germline): MDHEN, SYDVKM. CDR3 size: 12 residues. This sequence joins TRBV28 and TRBJ2-7, with D perhaps matching TRBD1 (5 bases). The origin of this receptor is a woman in her fifties or sixties with acute or convalescent COVID-19. Material: peripheral blood. CDR3 sequence (DNA): TGTGCCAGCAGTTGGACAACCTACGAGCAGTACTTC. Its protein product is CASSWTTYEQYF.